These 17 T cell receptor beta chains were sequenced from one sample in a study of T cells after yellow fever vaccination. TCRdb reprocessed the 5' RACE reads with MiXCR, giving one entry per CDR3 protein. The sample includes approximately 580,000 distinct CDR3 sequences, around 16% of them seen just once. Sequences were derived from PBMCs, sampled 5 days after the first yellow fever vaccination. These receptors were collected from a young man who received the YFV17D yellow fever vaccine.

Only a few counts were recorded for this clonotype. V usage is TRBV5-1 and J usage is TRBJ2-7, with 9 bases fitting TRBD1. CDR1 and CDR2 (germline): SGHRS, YFSETQ. The CDR3 loop spans 16 amino acids. V gave up 0 bases and J gave up 4 bases; unmatched junction bases: 8. The CDR3 sequence is CASSLAPGQGFYEQYF. The CDR3 DNA is TGCGCCAGCAGCTTGGCTCCGGGACAGGGTTTTTACGAGCAGTACTTC.

The chain uses TRBV20-1 and TRBJ1-1, with 7 positions matching TRBD1. This CDR3 has 14 residues. Germline lookup yields CDR1 DFQATT and CDR2 SNEGSKA (reference sequence). V lost 6 bases, J lost 0 bases, and 7 bases stayed unmatched. In DNA form, the CDR3 reads TGCAGTGCCCCGGGACAGACCATGAACACTGAAGCTTTCTTT. Translation gives CSAPGQTMNTEAFF.

This clonotype was counted between two and nine times. This sequence joins TRBV29-1 and TRBJ2-5, with 8 bases fitting TRBD2. The ends lost 6 bases at V and 5 bases at J; junction bases unmatched: 17. This CDR3 comprises 16 residues. Germline CDR1 and CDR2: SQVTM and ANQGSEA. Here the CDR3 DNA reads TGCAGCGTAAGAACTACCGGGACTAGTTGGTCGGAGACCCAGTACTTC. It codes for CSVRTTGTSWSETQYF.

This rearrangement joins TRBV7-9 to TRBJ2-1, with TRBD2 identical over 10 bases. The V segment lost 8 bases and the J segment 9 bases; nucleotides outside the gene matches: 7. CDR1 SEHNR and CDR2 FQNEAQ come from the germline V gene (reference sequence). The CDR3 is 13 residues long. This CDR3 is CASEASGGGEQFF. The CDR3 region has the DNA TGTGCCAGCGAGGCTAGCGGGGGCGGTGAGCAGTTCTTC. Using reference TRBV7-9 and TRBJ2-1 for the parts outside the CDR3, the full variable domain is DTGVSQNPRHKITKRGQNVTFRCDPISEHNRLYWYRQTLGQGPEFLTYFQNEAQLEKSRLLSDRFSAERPKGSFSTLEIQRTEQGDSAMYLCASEASGGGEQFFGPGTRLTVL.

This clonotype came up a few times. The V and J genes are TRBV11-1 and TRBJ2-7, with 9 bases aligning to TRBD1. The ends lost 6 bases at V and 1 base at J; junction bases unmatched: 4. The CDR3 length is 14 residues. Per the germline V gene, CDR1 is SGHAT and CDR2 is FQDESV (reference sequence). CDR3 sequence reads: CASSRTGASYEQYV. CDR3 nucleotide sequence: TGTGCCAGCAGTCGGACAGGGGCGTCCTACGAGCAGTACGTC.

This clonotype has more than one count but fewer than ten. V and J are TRBV27 and TRBJ2-1; D not certain. Germline CDR1 is MNHEY and CDR2 is SMNVEV (reference sequence). The V gene lost 5 bases and the J gene lost 0 bases, with 14 bases spanning the gap. This CDR3 is built from 16 residues. This CDR3 reads CASSTSDGSSYNEQFF. DNA of the CDR3: TGTGCCAGCAGTACCTCCGACGGAAGCTCCTACAATGAGCAGTTCTTC.

This chain uses TRBV12-3 or TRBV12-4 with TRBJ2-5; 11 positions match TRBD2. The junction had 6 bases not matched to a gene; V was cut back by 5 bases and J by 4 bases. CDR3 length: 15 amino acids. This chain's CDR3 is CASSRRLAGIETQYF. CDR3 coding DNA: TGTGCCAGCAGTCGTCGACTAGCGGGAATAGAGACCCAGTACTTC.

This clonotype was seen a few times. This chain uses TRBV29-1 with TRBJ1-5; maybe TRBD1 (5 bases). V dropped 6 bases and J dropped 1 base, with 10 bases sitting between them. Germline V gene sequence: CDR1 SQVTM, CDR2 ANQGSEA. The CDR3 covers 13 residues. DNA of the CDR3: TGCAGCGTCGTCCAGGGCAGCAATCAGCCCCAGCATTTT. It specifies CSVVQGSNQPQHF.

This sequence joins TRBV27 and TRBJ1-2; D is perhaps TRBD1 (6 bases). V was pared by 5 bases and J by 6 bases, with 16 bases between. The germline V gene encodes CDR1 MNHEY and CDR2 SMNVEV (reference sequence). The CDR3 covers 14 residues. The CDR3 here is CASSVTGTHDGYTF. The CDR3 coding sequence is TGTGCCAGCAGTGTGACAGGAACCCATGATGGCTACACCTTC.

The chain recombines TRBV15 with TRBJ1-5; TRBD1 is a possible D gene (6 bases). V was clipped by 8 bases and J by 5 bases, with 10 bases between them. The CDR3 loop spans 12 amino acids. Germline V gene lookup returns CDR1 LNHNV and CDR2 YYDKDF (reference sequence). CDR3 amino acids: CATQGGDQPQHF. DNA for the CDR3: TGTGCCACCCAAGGGGGGGATCAGCCCCAGCATTTT. The whole variable domain, filled in from reference TRBV15 and TRBJ1-5, reads DAMVIQNPRYQVTQFGKPVTLSCSQTLNHNVMYWYQQKSSQAPKLLFHYYDKDFNNEADTPDNFQSRRPNTSFCFLDIRSPGLGDTAMYLCATQGGDQPQHFGDGTRLSIL.

The CDR3 DNA sequence: TGTGCCACCAGTGATCGAACTAGCGAAGATACGCAGTATTTT. Translation gives CATSDRTSEDTQYF. The chain carries TRBV24-1 and TRBJ2-3; 7 nucleotides match TRBD2. Germline loops: CDR1 KGHDR, CDR2 SFDVKD. CDR3 length: 14 amino acids. V lost 3 bases to trimming and J lost 5 bases; unmatched junction nucleotides: 4.

This clonotype was recorded a few times. V usage is TRBV9 and J usage is TRBJ2-1; TRBD2 agrees at 12 bases. The V and J ends lost 3 bases and 10 bases, in that order; junction bases with no gene match: 8. The CDR3 length is 15 residues. Germline V CDR1 and CDR2: SGDLS, YYNGEE. The CDR3 coding sequence is TGTGCCAGCAGCGGACTAGCGGGGGTCCAAAACGAGCAGTTCTTC. The encoded protein is CASSGLAGVQNEQFF.

This chain connects TRBV2 to TRBJ2-2; unclear D gene. Germline V CDR1 and CDR2: SNHLY, FYNNEI. The ends were cut back, 8 bases at V and 0 bases at J, with 7 bases in the middle. This CDR3 has 13 amino acids. CDR3 coding DNA: TGTGCCAGCCGACTGACGAACACCGGGGAGCTGTTTTTT. It yields the protein CASRLTNTGELFF. The complete variable domain, with remaining parts taken from reference TRBV2 and TRBJ2-2, reads EPEVTQTPSHQVTQMGQEVILRCVPISNHLYFYWYRQILGQKVEFLVSFYNNEISEKSEIFDDQFSVERPDGSNFTLKIRSTKLEDSAMYFCASRLTNTGELFFGEGSRLTVL.

This clonotype was seen repeatedly, ten times or more. V and J are TRBV11-2 and TRBJ2-2; D is ambiguous. Trimming removed 5 bases at V and 8 bases at J, with 15 bases between. Germline CDR1 reads SGHAT; CDR2 reads FQNNGV. The CDR3 length is 14 residues. As DNA, the CDR3 is TGTGCCAGCAGCCGTGGTGGTGGTAGGGGGGAGCTGTTTTTT. Translated, it gives CASSRGGGRGELFF.

The chain has TRBV5-1 and TRBJ2-5, with TRBD2 matching 9 bases. The junction had 3 bases not matched to a gene; V was cut back by 0 bases and J by 6 bases. The CDR3 has 14 amino acids. The germline V gene encodes CDR1 SGHRS and CDR2 YFSETQ. In DNA, the CDR3 is TGCGCCAGCAGCTTGGGGACTAGCGTACAGACCCAGTACTTC. It yields the protein CASSLGTSVQTQYF.

In DNA form, the CDR3 reads TGTGCCAGTACCCTGACTAGCGGGGGGTACAATGAGCAGTTCTTC. Protein sequence: CASTLTSGGYNEQFF. J is TRBJ2-1 and V is TRBV19; 13 bases are a match to TRBD2. CDR1 and CDR2 from the germline V gene are LNHDA and SQIVND (reference sequence). Trimming removed 7 bases from V and 4 bases from J; junction bases left unmatched: 4. This CDR3 region has 15 residues.

This clonotype turned up a few times. The CDR3 spells CATSRFVQTAGSAKNIQYF. The CDR3 nucleotides are TGTGCCACCAGCAGATTCGTCCAGACAGCGGGCTCAGCCAAAAACATTCAGTACTTC. The chain has TRBV15 and TRBJ2-4, with D possibly matching TRBD2 (6 bases). Germline CDR1 reads LNHNV; CDR2 reads YYDKDF (reference sequence). V dropped 2 bases and J dropped 0 bases, with 20 bases sitting between them. The CDR3 runs to 19 residues.